Presented here are 21 T cell receptor beta chains from one specimen sequenced in a study of CD8 T cells in ankylosing spondylitis (dated by TCRdb to the late 2010s). Libraries were prepared through 5' RACE. The reads were generated on an Illumina HiSeq 2500. The public reads were reanalyzed by TCRdb: fastp trimming at Q25, MiXCR alignment, in-frame beta chains only. Rows are combined by CDR3 protein, so each entry shows the most common genes and DNA. The sample includes 150,000 to 200,000 distinct CDR3 sequences, with under 35% observed a single time. The biggest ten clones account for approximately 6% of the sample. The sequencing sample was made of synovial fluid, either unsorted or a sorted T cell fraction (not recorded which). The receptor source for this set is a male donor with ankylosing spondylitis.

This clonotype has at least ten counts. CDR3 residues: CASYRGAAGGFHNEQFF. The CDR3 coding sequence is TGTGCCAGCTACAGGGGGGCAGCGGGAGGGTTCCACAATGAGCAGTTCTTC. The chain has TRBV6-1 and TRBJ2-1, with TRBD2 matching over 10 bases. V was clipped by 8 bases and J by 5 bases; unmatched bases: 15. The CDR3 has 17 residues. CDR1 is MNHNS, CDR2 SASEGT, per germline.

The J gene is TRBJ2-1, the V gene TRBV10-3; 7 bases are shared with TRBD2. The V gene's germline CDR1 is ENHRY and CDR2 SYGVKD. The V gene end was trimmed by 2 bases and the J gene end by 5 bases; junction bases not matched to a gene: 9. The CDR3 sequence is 16 residues long. The CDR3 reads CAISERGGSSHNEQFF. CDR3 DNA: TGTGCCATCAGTGAGCGGGGCGGGAGTAGTCACAATGAGCAGTTCTTC.

Only a few counts were recorded for this clonotype. This chain links TRBV6-2 or TRBV6-3 with TRBJ1-2; D not certain. The V end was cut by 2 bases, the J end by 8 bases, with 12 bases between. Germline assignment: CDR1 MNHEY and CDR2 SVGEGT. This CDR3 comprises 13 residues. The CDR3 is CASSYNPGGGYTF. The CDR3 nucleotides are TGTGCCAGCAGTTACAATCCGGGTGGCGGCTACACCTTC.

This clonotype occurred a few times. V is TRBV7-2 and J is TRBJ2-3, with D unclear. This CDR3 is built from 13 residues. Germline V CDR1 and CDR2: SGHTA, FQGNSA. V lost 5 bases, J lost 1 base, and 7 bases lay in between. CDR3 coding DNA: TGTGCCAGCAGCCTAGTCCGCACAGATACGCAGTATTTT. This encodes CASSLVRTDTQYF. Using reference TRBV7-2 and TRBJ2-3 for the parts outside the CDR3, the full variable domain is GAGVSQSPSNKVTEKGKDVELRCDPISGHTALYWYRQSLGQGLEFLIYFQGNSAPDKSGLPSDRFSAERTGGSVSTLTIQRTQQEDSAVYLCASSLVRTDTQYFGPGTRLTVL.

This chain's CDR3 is CSARSSGQSAYEQYF. The CDR3 DNA sequence: TGCAGTGCTAGGTCGTCTGGACAGAGCGCGTACGAGCAGTACTTC. The chain uses TRBV20-1 and TRBJ2-7; the D gene is possibly TRBD1 (6 bases). Per the germline V gene, CDR1 is DFQATT and CDR2 is SNEGSKA (reference sequence). The CDR3 length is 15 residues. V lost 3 bases, J lost 4 bases, and 19 bases lay in between.

This clonotype occurred a few times. The chain uses TRBV20-1 and TRBJ2-5; tentatively, D is TRBD2 (6 bases). The CDR3 spans 11 residues. Germline V gives CDR1 DFQATT, CDR2 SNEGSKA (reference sequence). Trimming stripped 3 bases from V and 4 bases from J, with 6 bases between. DNA of the CDR3: TGCAGTGCTAGCGGGGGAGAGACCCAGTACTTC. Its protein product is CSASGGETQYF.

The sample holds a few counts of this clonotype. This sequence joins TRBV20-1 and TRBJ1-6; 7 bases map to TRBD1. Per germline, CDR1 DFQATT and CDR2 SNEGSKA (reference sequence). The CDR3 consists of 14 residues. V lost 6 bases, J lost 5 bases, and 7 bases stayed unmatched. The DNA for the CDR3 is TGCAGTGCGCGACCGGGACAGCATAATTCACCCCTCCACTTT. Protein sequence: CSARPGQHNSPLHF.

The J gene is TRBJ2-2, the V gene TRBV6-2 or TRBV6-3; D remains ambiguous. Trimming shortened V by 5 bases and J by 6 bases, and 4 bases separated the two germline ends. The CDR3 is 11 amino acids. Germline CDR1 and CDR2: MNHEY and SVGEGT. CDR3: CASSDPGELFF. The DNA of the CDR3 is TGTGCCAGCAGTGACCCCGGGGAGCTGTTTTTT.

This clonotype was detected a few times. V usage is TRBV28 and J usage is TRBJ1-2; D ambiguous. This CDR3 comprises 14 residues. The ends were cut back, 4 bases at V and 4 bases at J, with 13 bases in the middle. CDR1 MDHEN and CDR2 SYDVKM come from the germline V gene. The chain's CDR3 is CASSSGPEIYGYTF. As DNA, the CDR3 is TGTGCCAGCAGTTCCGGACCCGAGATCTATGGCTACACCTTC.

This chain links TRBV12-3 or TRBV12-4 with TRBJ2-1, with 11 bases lining up with TRBD2. V lost 7 bases and J lost 6; bases outside the gene matches: 11. There are 16 residues in the CDR3. The CDR3 is CASTLGASGRSNEQFF. In nucleotides, the CDR3 is TGTGCCAGCACCTTAGGGGCTAGCGGGAGGAGCAATGAGCAGTTCTTC.

This sequence joins TRBV11-2 and TRBJ2-2; D gene ambiguous. The CDR3 loop spans 16 amino acids. Looked up from germline, CDR1 is SGHAT and CDR2 is FQNNGV. The V and J ends lost 1 base and 2 bases respectively, with 11 bases between them. CDR3 loop: CASSLVSATNTGELFF. Written as DNA, the CDR3 is TGTGCCAGCAGCTTAGTTTCGGCTACTAACACCGGGGAGCTGTTTTTT.

V gene TRBV7-2 combines with J gene TRBJ2-5; 7 nucleotides line up with TRBD2. The length of the CDR3 is 15 residues. The V segment lost 0 bases and the J segment 4 bases; nucleotides outside the gene matches: 5. Germline V CDR1 and CDR2: SGHTA, FQGNSA. The CDR3 region has the DNA TGTGCCAGCAGCTTAGCCGGACTAGAAGGAGAGACCCAGTACTTC. Residues: CASSLAGLEGETQYF.

This clonotype was observed at least ten times. The rearrangement links TRBV7-2 to TRBJ2-1, with TRBD2 matching over 7 bases. With V trimmed by 1 base and J by 3 bases, 9 bases remained unmatched. CDR3 size: 17 residues. In germline, CDR1 is SGHTA, CDR2 FQGNSA. The CDR3 DNA reads TGTGCCAGCAGCTTAGGGGGAGGCGGGAGCCTCTACAATGAGCAGTTCTTC. This codes for CASSLGGGGSLYNEQFF.

This clonotype was recorded a few times. The rearrangement uses TRBV28 and TRBJ1-1; D call uncertain. This CDR3 has 13 amino acids. The germline V gene has CDR1 MDHEN and CDR2 SYDVKM. The V and J ends lost 8 bases and 1 base respectively, with 11 bases between them. In DNA, the CDR3 is TGTGCCAGCTCCAGCCCAGGGAACACTGAAGCTTTCTTT. Its translation is CASSSPGNTEAFF.

The rearrangement joins TRBV10-3 to TRBJ1-5; TRBD1 matches 7 bases. The germline V gene encodes CDR1 ENHRY and CDR2 SYGVKD. V was clipped by 3 bases and J by 2 bases; unmatched bases: 1. The CDR3 totals 14 residues. Written as DNA, the CDR3 is TGTGCCATCAGTGAAGGGGGCGGCAATCAGCCCCAGCATTTT. It is translated as CAISEGGGNQPQHF.

The chain recombines TRBV14 with TRBJ2-3, with no clear D. V gave up 3 bases and J gave up 8 bases, with 12 bases separating them. The germline V gene encodes CDR1 SGHDN and CDR2 FVKESK. This CDR3 comprises 13 residues. Here the CDR3 reads CASSQSLRGTQYF. As DNA, the CDR3 is TGTGCCAGCAGCCAGAGCCTGCGAGGTACGCAGTATTTT.

The chain couples TRBV5-5 to TRBJ2-7; 8 bases agree with TRBD1. This CDR3 comprises 15 residues. The germline gives CDR1 SGHKS, CDR2 YYEKEE (reference sequence). J was trimmed by 1 base and V by 0 bases; bases with no gene match: 3. CDR3 amino acids: CASSLAHRGSYEQYF. As DNA, the CDR3 is TGTGCCAGCAGCTTGGCCCACAGGGGGTCCTACGAGCAGTACTTC.

The table lists this clonotype with a few counts. The V gene is TRBV20-1, the J gene TRBJ1-6; TRBD1 agrees at 8 bases. The junction had 6 bases not matched to a gene; V was cut back by 6 bases and J by 8 bases. The length of the CDR3 is 13 residues. The germline V gene has CDR1 DFQATT and CDR2 SNEGSKA (reference sequence). This chain's CDR3 is CSAYDRGDSPLHF. The CDR3 DNA reads TGCAGTGCGTATGACAGGGGCGATTCACCCCTCCACTTT.

The V call is TRBV20-1, the J call TRBJ1-1; D might be TRBD1 (6 bases). The CDR3 consists of 13 residues. CDR1 and CDR2 from the germline V gene are DFQATT and SNEGSKA (reference sequence). V was shortened by 5 bases and J by 3 bases, with 13 bases between the two germline ends. CDR3 DNA: TGCAGTGCTCAGGGGCGGAAGGACACTGAAGCTTTCTTT. Translated, it gives CSAQGRKDTEAFF.

This clonotype has at least ten counts. Germline is not matched at one junction end, which may reflect a read error. This chain connects TRBV5-1 to TRBJ1-5; D gene uncertain. Germline V gives CDR1 SGHRS, CDR2 YFSETQ. The CDR3 sequence is 13 residues long. The DNA of the CDR3 is TGCGCCTGCAGCCAAGACGGGAATCAGCCCCAGCATTTT. Residues: CACSQDGNQPQHF. Drawing the rest from reference TRBV5-1 and TRBJ1-5, the complete variable domain is KAGVTQTPRYLIKTRGQQVTLSCSPISGHRSVSWYQQTPGQGLQFLFEYFSETQRNKGNFPGRFSGRQFSNSRSEMNVSTLELGDSALYLCACSQDGNQPQHFGDGTRLSIL.

The J gene is TRBJ1-2, the V gene TRBV6-1; D gene ambiguous. The CDR3 runs 14 residues. Germline V gene sequence: CDR1 MNHNS, CDR2 SASEGT. V dropped 6 bases and J dropped 7 bases, with 18 bases sitting between them. DNA of the CDR3: TGTGCCAGCAGACCGACGGGGAACGTTTTTGGCTACACCTTC. Translated: CASRPTGNVFGYTF.